Described below is a single TCR beta chain sequence and its context. Sequencing was performed with immunoSEQ multiplex PCR; in TCRdb, only in-frame clones are kept and a portion is missing. In the table there are 40,000 to 60,000 clones, roughly 83% of which are singletons. The data belong to a study of blood T cell repertoires in COVID-19. Study-level information: The United States, Italy and Spain supplied acute and convalescent COVID-19 samples. In each case, the material was cDNA or gDNA derived from T cells, B-cell-depleted T cells, or PBMCs.

The V gene's germline CDR1 is MDHEN and CDR2 SYDVKM. V gave up 4 bases and J gave up 2 bases; unmatched junction bases: 9. The CDR3 totals 16 residues. The source of this sequence is a man in his fifties or sixties with active COVID-19. The chain joins TRBV28 to TRBJ2-5, with 8 positions matching TRBD1. Sequencing was carried out using peripheral blood. In DNA, the CDR3 is TGTGCCAGCAGTTCCGCCGGGTGGGACAGGCAAGAGACCCAGTACTTC. Protein product: CASSSAGWDRQETQYF.